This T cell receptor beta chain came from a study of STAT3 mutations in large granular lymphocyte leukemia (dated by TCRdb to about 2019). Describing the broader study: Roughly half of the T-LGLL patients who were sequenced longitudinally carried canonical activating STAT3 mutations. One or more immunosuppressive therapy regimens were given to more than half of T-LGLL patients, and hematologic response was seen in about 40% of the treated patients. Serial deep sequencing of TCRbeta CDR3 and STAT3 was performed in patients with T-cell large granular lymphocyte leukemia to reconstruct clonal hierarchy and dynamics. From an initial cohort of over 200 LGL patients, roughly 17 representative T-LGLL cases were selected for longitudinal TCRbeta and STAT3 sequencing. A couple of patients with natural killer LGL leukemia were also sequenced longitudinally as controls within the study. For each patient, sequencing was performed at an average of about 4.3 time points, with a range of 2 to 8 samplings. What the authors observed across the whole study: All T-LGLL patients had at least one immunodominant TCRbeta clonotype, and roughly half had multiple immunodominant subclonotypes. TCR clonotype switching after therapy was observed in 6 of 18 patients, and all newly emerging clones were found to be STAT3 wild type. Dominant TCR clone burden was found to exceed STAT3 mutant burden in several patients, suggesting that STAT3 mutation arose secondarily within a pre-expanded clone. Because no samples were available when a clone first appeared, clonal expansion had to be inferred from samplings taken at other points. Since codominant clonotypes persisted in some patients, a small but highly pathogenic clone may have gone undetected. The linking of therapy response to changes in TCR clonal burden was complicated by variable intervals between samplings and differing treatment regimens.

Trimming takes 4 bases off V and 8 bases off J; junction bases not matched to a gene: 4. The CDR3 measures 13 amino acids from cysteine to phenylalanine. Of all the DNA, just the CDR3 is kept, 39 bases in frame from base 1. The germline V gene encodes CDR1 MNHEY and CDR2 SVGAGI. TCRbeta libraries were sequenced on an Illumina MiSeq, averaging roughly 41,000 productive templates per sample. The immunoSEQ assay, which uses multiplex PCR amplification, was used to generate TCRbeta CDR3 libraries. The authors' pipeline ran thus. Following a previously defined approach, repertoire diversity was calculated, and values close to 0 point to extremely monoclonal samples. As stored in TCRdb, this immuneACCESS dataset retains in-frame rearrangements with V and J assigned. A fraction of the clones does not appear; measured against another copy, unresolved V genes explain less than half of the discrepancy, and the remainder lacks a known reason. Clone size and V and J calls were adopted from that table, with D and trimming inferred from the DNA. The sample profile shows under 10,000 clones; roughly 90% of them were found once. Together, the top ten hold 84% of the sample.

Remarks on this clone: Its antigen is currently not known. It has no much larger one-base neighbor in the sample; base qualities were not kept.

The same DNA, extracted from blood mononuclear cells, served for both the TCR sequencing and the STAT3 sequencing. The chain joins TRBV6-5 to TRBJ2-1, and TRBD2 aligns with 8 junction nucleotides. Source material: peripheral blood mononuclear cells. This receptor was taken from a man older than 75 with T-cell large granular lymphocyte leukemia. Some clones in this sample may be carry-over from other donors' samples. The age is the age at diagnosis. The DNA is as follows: TGTGCCAGCAGTTGGACTAGCAGGGATGAGCAGTTCTTC. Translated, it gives CASSWTSRDEQFF.